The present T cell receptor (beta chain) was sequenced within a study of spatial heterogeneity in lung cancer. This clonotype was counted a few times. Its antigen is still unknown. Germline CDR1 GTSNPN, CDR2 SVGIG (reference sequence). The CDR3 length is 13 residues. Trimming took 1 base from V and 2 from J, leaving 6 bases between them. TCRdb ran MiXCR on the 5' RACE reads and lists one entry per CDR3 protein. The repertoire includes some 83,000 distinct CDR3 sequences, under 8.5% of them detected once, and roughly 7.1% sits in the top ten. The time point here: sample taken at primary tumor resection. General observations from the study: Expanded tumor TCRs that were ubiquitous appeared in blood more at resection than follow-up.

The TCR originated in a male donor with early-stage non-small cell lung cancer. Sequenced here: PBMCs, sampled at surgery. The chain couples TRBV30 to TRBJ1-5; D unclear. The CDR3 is CAWSGGGNQPQHF. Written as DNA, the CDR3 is TGTGCCTGGAGTGGAGGCGGCAATCAGCCCCAGCATTTT.